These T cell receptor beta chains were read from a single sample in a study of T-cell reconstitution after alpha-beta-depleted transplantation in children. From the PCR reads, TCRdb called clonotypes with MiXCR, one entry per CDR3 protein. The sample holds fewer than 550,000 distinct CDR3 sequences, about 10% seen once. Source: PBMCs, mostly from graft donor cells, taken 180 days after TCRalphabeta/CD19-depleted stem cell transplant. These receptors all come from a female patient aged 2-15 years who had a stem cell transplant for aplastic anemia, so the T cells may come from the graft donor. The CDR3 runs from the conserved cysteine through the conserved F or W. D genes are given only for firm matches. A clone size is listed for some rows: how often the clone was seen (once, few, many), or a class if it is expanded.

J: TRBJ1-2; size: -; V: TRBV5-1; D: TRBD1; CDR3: CVSSSGQLYGYTF; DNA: TGCGTCAGCAGCTCGGGACAGCTCTATGGCTACACCTTC
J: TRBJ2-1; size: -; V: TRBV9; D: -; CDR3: CASSVTPRNEQFF; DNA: TGTGCCAGCAGCGTAACCCCCCGGAATGAGCAGTTCTTC
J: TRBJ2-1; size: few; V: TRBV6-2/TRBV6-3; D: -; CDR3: CASSGAHEQFF; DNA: TGTGCCAGCAGTGGGGCCCATGAGCAGTTCTTC
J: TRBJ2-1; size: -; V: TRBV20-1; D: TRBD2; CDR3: CSAAPGLHYNEQFF; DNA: TGCAGTGCCGCACCGGGACTACACTACAATGAGCAGTTCTTC
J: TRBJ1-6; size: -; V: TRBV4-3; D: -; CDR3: CASSQDPSHILSSYNSPLHF; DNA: TGCGCCAGCAGCCAAGACCCTTCACACATCCTGAGCTCCTATAATTCACCCCTCCACTTT
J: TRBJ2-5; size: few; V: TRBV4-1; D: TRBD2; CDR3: CASSPVQLAGARGETQYF; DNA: TGCGCCAGCAGCCCAGTGCAACTAGCGGGAGCCCGGGGAGAGACCCAGTACTTC
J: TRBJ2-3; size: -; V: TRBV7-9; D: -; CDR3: CASSLFGSAADTQYF; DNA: TGTGCCAGCAGCTTATTCGGGAGCGCCGCAGATACGCAGTATTTT
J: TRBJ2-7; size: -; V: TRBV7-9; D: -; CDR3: CASSPMARGPYEQYF; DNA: TGTGCCAGCAGCCCGATGGCGAGGGGACCCTACGAGCAGTACTTC
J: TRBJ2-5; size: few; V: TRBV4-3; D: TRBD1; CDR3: CASSRYRDRKETQYF; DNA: TGCGCCAGCAGCCGCTACCGGGACAGAAAAGAGACCCAGTACTTC
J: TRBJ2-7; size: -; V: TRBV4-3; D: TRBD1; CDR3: CASSQRGVRDRVPSYEQYF; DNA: TGCGCCAGCAGCCAAAGGGGCGTCCGAGACAGGGTCCCCTCCTACGAGCAGTACTTC
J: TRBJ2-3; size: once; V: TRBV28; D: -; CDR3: CASTRAGQPSRTDTQYF; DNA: TGTGCCAGCACTAGAGCCGGACAGCCGAGTCGCACAGATACGCAGTATTTT
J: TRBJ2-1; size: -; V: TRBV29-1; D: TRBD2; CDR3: CSVEGLAGGVPQFF; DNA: TGCAGCGTTGAAGGACTAGCGGGGGGAGTCCCGCAGTTCTTC
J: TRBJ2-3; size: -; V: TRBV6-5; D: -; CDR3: CASSYKGSDTQYF; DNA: TGTGCCAGCAGTTACAAGGGCTCAGATACGCAGTATTTT
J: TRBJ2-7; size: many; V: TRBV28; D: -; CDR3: CASSRIYGNSYEQYF; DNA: TGTGCCAGCAGTCGAATATACGGGAACTCCTACGAGCAGTACTTC
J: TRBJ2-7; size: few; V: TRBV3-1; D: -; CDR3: CASSQGLDEQYF; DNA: TGTGCCAGCAGCCAGGGATTAGACGAGCAGTACTTC
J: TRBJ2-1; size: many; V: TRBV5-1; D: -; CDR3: CASSHTTLAFYNEQFF; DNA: TGCGCCAGCAGCCACACTACTCTAGCGTTCTACAATGAGCAGTTCTTC
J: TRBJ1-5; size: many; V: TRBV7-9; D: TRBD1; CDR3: CASRTGADQPQHF; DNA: TGTGCCAGCAGAACAGGGGCGGATCAGCCCCAGCATTTT
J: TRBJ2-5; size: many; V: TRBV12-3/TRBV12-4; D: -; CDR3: CASSFGKHTLQETQYF; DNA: TGTGCCAGCAGTTTTGGTAAACACACCCTCCAAGAGACCCAGTACTTC
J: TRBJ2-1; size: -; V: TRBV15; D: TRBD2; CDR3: CATSIERLAGGPTEQFF; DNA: TGTGCCACCAGCATAGAGCGACTAGCGGGAGGGCCGACCGAGCAGTTCTTC
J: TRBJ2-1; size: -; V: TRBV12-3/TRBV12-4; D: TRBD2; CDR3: CPSSLLGLAVYNEQFF; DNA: TGTCCCAGCAGTTTATTGGGACTAGCGGTGTACAATGAGCAGTTCTTC
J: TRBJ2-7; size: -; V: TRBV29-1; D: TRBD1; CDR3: CSVEEMDRGGYEQYF; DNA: TGCAGCGTTGAAGAGATGGACAGGGGAGGCTACGAGCAGTACTTC
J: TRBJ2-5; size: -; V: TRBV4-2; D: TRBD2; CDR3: CASSQGLAGGPGRETQYF; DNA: TGTGCCAGCAGCCAAGGTCTAGCGGGAGGGCCGGGCAGAGAGACCCAGTACTTC
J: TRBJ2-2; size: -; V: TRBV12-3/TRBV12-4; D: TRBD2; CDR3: CASSSRLAGVLIEPFF; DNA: TGTGCCAGCAGTTCTCGACTAGCGGGAGTCCTGATCGAGCCGTTTTTT
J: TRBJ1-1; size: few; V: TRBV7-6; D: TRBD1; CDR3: CASSLGQGVRYRTEAFF; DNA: TGTGCCAGCAGCTTAGGACAGGGGGTTCGGTATCGCACTGAAGCTTTCTTT
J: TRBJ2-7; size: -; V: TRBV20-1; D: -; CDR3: CSAPREGRNEQYF; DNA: TGCAGTGCTCCCAGGGAAGGGAGGAACGAGCAGTACTTC
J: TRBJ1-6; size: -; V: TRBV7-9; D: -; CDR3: CASSSEWTPNSPLHF; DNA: TGTGCCAGCAGCTCCGAGTGGACACCAAATTCACCCCTCCACTTT
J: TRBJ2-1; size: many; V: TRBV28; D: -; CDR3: CASSPGTWKPFSYNEQFF; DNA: TGTGCCAGCAGTCCGGGGACTTGGAAACCCTTCTCCTACAATGAGCAGTTCTTC
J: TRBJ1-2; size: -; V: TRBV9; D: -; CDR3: CASSVVGGWGAPGYGYTF; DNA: TGTGCCAGCAGCGTAGTCGGGGGATGGGGGGCCCCCGGCTATGGCTACACCTTC
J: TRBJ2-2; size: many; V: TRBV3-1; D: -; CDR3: CASSQVLLNTGELFF; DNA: TGTGCCAGCAGCCAAGTACTCCTGAACACCGGGGAGCTGTTTTTT
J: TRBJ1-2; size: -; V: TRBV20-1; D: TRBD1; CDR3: CSARRQGNRLYGYTF; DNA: TGCAGTGCTAGGAGACAGGGCAATCGCCTCTATGGCTACACCTTC
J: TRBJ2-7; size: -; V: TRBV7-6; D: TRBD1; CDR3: CASSSTGGKTEQYF; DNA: TGTGCCAGCAGCTCTACAGGGGGCAAGACCGAGCAGTACTTC
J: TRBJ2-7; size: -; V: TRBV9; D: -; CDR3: CASSVRETSYEQYF; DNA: TGTGCCAGCAGCGTCCGGGAAACCTCCTACGAGCAGTACTTC
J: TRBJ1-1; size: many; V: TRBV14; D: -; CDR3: CASSPPGSMNTEAFF; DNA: TGTGCCAGCAGCCCTCCCGGGAGCATGAACACTGAAGCTTTCTTT
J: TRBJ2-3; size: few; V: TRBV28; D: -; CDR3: CASNPGDSTDTQYF; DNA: TGTGCCAGCAATCCAGGGGACAGCACAGATACGCAGTATTTT
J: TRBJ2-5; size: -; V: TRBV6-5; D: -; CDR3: CASSYSMGGSIRAETQYF; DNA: TGTGCCAGCAGTTACTCGATGGGGGGTAGTATCCGTGCGGAGACCCAGTACTTC
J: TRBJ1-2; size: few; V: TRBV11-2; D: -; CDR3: CASSLVVWAAGGRNYGYTF; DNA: TGTGCCAGCAGCTTAGTAGTTTGGGCTGCGGGGGGCCGTAACTATGGCTACACCTTC
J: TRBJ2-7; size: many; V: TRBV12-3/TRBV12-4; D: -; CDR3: CASTEGTWWYEQYF; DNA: TGTGCCAGCACGGAGGGTACCTGGTGGTACGAGCAGTACTTC
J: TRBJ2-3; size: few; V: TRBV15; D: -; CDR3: CATSREGRLSDTDTQYF; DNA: TGTGCCACCAGCAGAGAGGGCCGACTATCCGACACGGATACGCAGTATTTT
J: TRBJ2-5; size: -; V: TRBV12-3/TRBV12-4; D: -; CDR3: CASSFPTIPGDRETQYF; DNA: TGTGCCAGCAGTTTCCCGACAATACCGGGAGACAGGGAGACCCAGTACTTC
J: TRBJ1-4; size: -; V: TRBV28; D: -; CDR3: CASSFPQGYNEKLFF; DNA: TGTGCCAGCAGTTTCCCACAGGGTTATAATGAAAAACTGTTTTTT
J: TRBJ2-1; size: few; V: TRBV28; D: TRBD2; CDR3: CASSSPSTSGYNEQFF; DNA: TGTGCCAGCAGTTCACCCTCGACTAGCGGGTATAATGAGCAGTTCTTC
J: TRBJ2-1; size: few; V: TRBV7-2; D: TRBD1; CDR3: CASGPYTGGGNEQFF; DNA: TGTGCCAGCGGACCCTACACAGGGGGCGGTAATGAGCAGTTCTTC